These 28 T cell receptor beta chains came from one sample sequenced in a study of blood T cell repertoires in COVID-19. Sequenced by immunoSEQ multiplex PCR; TCRdb stores in-frame clones only, minus some. The table includes fewer than 120,000 clones, approximately 90% detected once. Sequencing was performed on peripheral blood. All receptors derive from a human donor in a cohort sampled during active COVID-19.

The gene calls are TRBV24-1 and TRBJ2-2, with 9 nucleotides matching TRBD2. Germline V gives CDR1 KGHDR, CDR2 SFDVKD. This CDR3 is built from 18 residues. J lost 1 base, V lost 4 bases, and 9 bases had no gene match. The chain's CDR3 is CATSDAGGGAGNTGELFF. CDR3 DNA sequence: TGTGCCACCAGTGACGCAGGCGGGGGGGCTGGGAACACCGGGGAGCTGTTTTTT.

This chain uses TRBV6-5 with TRBJ2-7; tentative D call: TRBD2 (6 bases). This CDR3 is 13 amino acids long. Germline loops: CDR1 MNHEY, CDR2 SVGAGI. The germline V and J ends were trimmed by 3 bases and 6 bases, with 12 bases remaining between them. The chain's CDR3 is CASSYTGSGEQYF. The CDR3 nucleotides read TGTGCCAGCAGTTATACCGGGAGCGGCGAGCAGTACTTC.

This chain uses TRBV27 with TRBJ2-1; D is perhaps TRBD1 (5 bases). The CDR3 extends over 14 amino acids. Looked up from germline, CDR1 is MNHEY and CDR2 is SMNVEV (reference sequence). V lost 2 bases and J 7 bases, leaving 12 bases between the germline ends. CDR3 nucleotide sequence: TGTGCCAGCAGTTTAGGGGCAAAGTTTAATGAGCAGTTCTTC. Encoded protein: CASSLGAKFNEQFF.

This clone was observed a few times. This sequence joins TRBV6-5 and TRBJ1-2; D is unclear. The CDR3 length is 14 residues. Germline values: CDR1 MNHEY, CDR2 SVGAGI. The V gene lost 7 bases and the J gene lost 4 bases, with 16 bases spanning the gap. DNA of the CDR3: TGTGCCAGCAAGGAGGCAGGAAGAGCCTATGGCTACACCTTC. It is translated as CASKEAGRAYGYTF.

This chain uses TRBV7-3 with TRBJ2-1; D unresolved. This CDR3 comprises 13 residues. Germline-derived CDR1 and CDR2 are SGHTA and FQGTGA. V lost 0 bases to trimming and J lost 6 bases, with 6 bases between them. The CDR3 region is CASSLTPINEQFF. The CDR3, as DNA: TGTGCCAGCAGCTTAACCCCCATCAATGAGCAGTTCTTC.

The chain combines TRBV10-3 with TRBJ1-2; D may be TRBD1 (6 bases). V dropped 4 bases and J dropped 6 bases, with 21 bases sitting between them. Germline lookup yields CDR1 ENHRY and CDR2 SYGVKD. This CDR3 has 16 amino acids. CDR3 protein: CAISVGREGHGDGYTF. Written as DNA, the CDR3 is TGTGCCATCAGTGTTGGGCGAGAGGGACACGGCGATGGCTACACCTTC.

The CDR3 region is CASSPRPGSGDEKLFF. CDR3 bases: TGTGCCAGCAGCCCCCGGCCGGGTTCGGGGGATGAAAAACTGTTTTTT. The chain uses TRBV9 and TRBJ1-4, with D perhaps matching TRBD1 (5 bases). Deletions cut 4 bases from V and 6 bases from J, with 19 bases between. Looked up from germline, CDR1 is SGDLS and CDR2 is YYNGEE. CDR3 length equals 16 residues.

The gene calls are TRBV5-1 and TRBJ1-1, with TRBD1 identical over 9 bases. Unmatched junction bases numbered 6, after V lost 1 base and J lost 5 bases. The germline V gene encodes CDR1 SGHRS and CDR2 YFSETQ. The CDR3 covers 15 residues. CDR3 protein: CASSLPDRGGTEAFF. CDR3 coding DNA: TGCGCCAGCAGCTTGCCGGACAGGGGAGGGACTGAAGCTTTCTTT.

The genes are TRBV13 and TRBJ2-7; TRBD1 matches at 9 bases. The CDR3 has 15 amino acids. In germline, CDR1 is PRHDT, CDR2 FYEKMQ (reference sequence). Trimming removed 5 bases from V and 2 bases from J; junction bases left unmatched: 7. The CDR3 spells CASSPGRQGAYEQYF. As DNA, the CDR3 is TGTGCCAGCAGCCCAGGGCGACAGGGGGCCTACGAGCAGTACTTC.

The chain employs TRBV18 and TRBJ1-2; TRBD1 aligns across 8 bases. Germline V gene sequence: CDR1 KGHSH, CDR2 LQKENI. The CDR3 length is 13 residues. Trimming removed 3 bases from V and 4 bases from J; junction bases left unmatched: 1. Here the CDR3 reads CASSPTGAYGYTF. The DNA of the CDR3 is TGTGCCAGCTCACCGACAGGGGCCTATGGCTACACCTTC.

V usage is TRBV10-2 and J usage is TRBJ2-1; D is uncertain. Germline V CDR1 and CDR2: WSHSY, SAAADI. Trimming pared 4 bases from V and 1 base from J, leaving 11 bases between. The CDR3 is 15 residues long. CDR3 sequence reads: CASSGAKISYNEQFF. For the CDR3, the DNA is TGCGCCAGCAGTGGGGCGAAAATTTCCTACAATGAGCAGTTCTTC.

The CDR3 reads CSVLRLVPTEAFF. The DNA of the CDR3 is TGCAGCGTCCTCCGACTTGTACCCACTGAAGCTTTCTTT. The V call is TRBV29-1, the J call TRBJ1-1; no reliable D call. The CDR3 consists of 13 residues. Trimming removed 6 bases from V and 4 bases from J, with 15 bases in between. Germline loops: CDR1 SQVTM, CDR2 ANQGSEA.

V gene TRBV3-1 (or the pseudogene TRBV3-2) combines with J gene TRBJ1-6; TRBD1 matches at 7 bases. Germline lookup yields CDR1 LGHDT and CDR2 YNNKEL (reference sequence). CDR3 length: 15 residues. The trim removed 1 base at V and 7 bases at J, leaving 4 bases unmatched. CDR3 amino acids: CASSQAYRGNSPLHF. In nucleotides, the CDR3 is TGTGCCAGCAGCCAAGCCTACAGGGGCAATTCACCCCTCCACTTT.

The chain joins TRBV3-1 (or the pseudogene TRBV3-2) to TRBJ2-1; 8 positions match TRBD1. V gave up 4 bases and J gave up 5 bases; unmatched junction bases: 7. The CDR3 extends over 15 amino acids. Germline CDR1 reads LGHDT; CDR2 reads YNNKEL (reference sequence). The DNA for the CDR3 is TGTGCCAGCAGCCGCCGGGACAGGTATGACAATGAGCAGTTCTTC. This translates into CASSRRDRYDNEQFF.

The chain uses TRBV19 and TRBJ1-2, with a tentative D call TRBD1 (6 bases). Germline assignment: CDR1 LNHDA and CDR2 SQIVND (reference sequence). V lost 4 bases, J lost 3 bases, and 15 bases lay in between. The CDR3 is 15 residues long. In nucleotides, the CDR3 is TGTGCCAGTAGTACAGGACAGCAATACCACTATGGCTACACCTTC. Amino acids: CASSTGQQYHYGYTF.

The V and J genes are TRBV5-1 and TRBJ2-1; 7 bases are a match to TRBD1. Germline V gives CDR1 SGHRS, CDR2 YFSETQ. The CDR3 is 16 residues long. V was pared by 4 bases and J by 3 bases, with 10 bases of the junction left unmatched. The CDR3 nucleotides are TGCGCCAGCAGCGAGCCCGGGACAGAATACTACAATGAGCAGTTCTTC. Protein sequence: CASSEPGTEYYNEQFF. The whole variable domain, remainder taken from reference TRBV5-1 and TRBJ2-1, is KAGVTQTPRYLIKTRGQQVTLSCSPISGHRSVSWYQQTPGQGLQFLFEYFSETQRNKGNFPGRFSGRQFSNSRSEMNVSTLELGDSALYLCASSEPGTEYYNEQFFGPGTRLTVL.

The chain links TRBV19 to TRBJ1-4, with a possible D match to TRBD1 (5 bases). The CDR3 loop spans 16 amino acids. V was shortened by 6 bases and J by 0 bases, with 14 bases between the two germline ends. The germline V gene encodes CDR1 LNHDA and CDR2 SQIVND (reference sequence). In nucleotides, the CDR3 is TGTGCCAGTAGGAAAGTGCCACAGGCAACTAATGAAAAACTGTTTTTT. This encodes CASRKVPQATNEKLFF.

This clone was detected once. The chain carries TRBV7-8 and TRBJ1-1; D may be TRBD1 (6 bases). Germline lookup yields CDR1 SGHVS and CDR2 FQNEAQ. V was clipped by 2 bases and J by 4 bases, with 17 bases between them. The CDR3 extends over 16 amino acids. The CDR3 DNA sequence: TGTGCCAGCAGCTTAAGAATTGGGGGGGCGCCCACTGAAGCTTTCTTT. It yields the protein CASSLRIGGAPTEAFF.

The V gene is TRBV28, the J gene TRBJ2-7; D unresolved. The CDR3 has 11 residues. Germline CDR1 and CDR2: MDHEN and SYDVKM. V shed 5 bases and J shed 9 bases, with 11 bases lying between them. The CDR3 protein is CASSQTSGQYF. The CDR3 DNA reads as TGTGCCAGCAGTCAGACCTCGGGGCAGTACTTC.

This chain connects TRBV7-9 to TRBJ1-3, with D maybe TRBD1 (5 bases). This CDR3 region has 17 residues. Trimming shortened V by 5 bases and J by 4 bases, and 21 bases separated the two germline ends. The germline V gene encodes CDR1 SEHNR and CDR2 FQNEAQ (reference sequence). The chain's CDR3 is CASSPRAEGLAGNTIYF. CDR3 DNA sequence: TGTGCCAGCAGCCCCCGGGCGGAGGGGTTAGCCGGAAACACCATATATTTT. Combining the CDR3 with reference TRBV7-9 and TRBJ1-3 gives the whole variable domain DTGVSQNPRHKITKRGQNVTFRCDPISEHNRLYWYRQTLGQGPEFLTYFQNEAQLEKSRLLSDRFSAERPKGSFSTLEIQRTEQGDSAMYLCASSPRAEGLAGNTIYFGEGSWLTVV.

The gene calls are TRBV10-3 and TRBJ2-2; 7 positions agree with TRBD1. Trimming removed 7 bases from V and 5 bases from J; junction bases left unmatched: 4. CDR3 size: 13 residues. CDR1 is ENHRY, CDR2 SYGVKD, per germline. This chain's CDR3 is CAIKGQSTGELFF. As DNA, the CDR3 is TGTGCCATCAAGGGACAGTCAACCGGGGAGCTGTTTTTT.

The V gene is TRBV19, the J gene TRBJ2-3, with TRBD2 matching over 16 bases. Germline V lookup: CDR1 LNHDA, CDR2 SQIVND (reference sequence). This CDR3 comprises 17 residues. J was trimmed by 4 bases and V by 4 bases; bases with no gene match: 5. The CDR3 loop is CASSTGTSGGAADTQYF. The DNA for the CDR3 is TGTGCCAGTAGTACCGGGACTAGCGGGGGGGCCGCAGATACGCAGTATTTT.

The J gene is TRBJ2-3, the V gene TRBV2, with 8 bases that match TRBD2. With V trimmed by 4 bases and J by 5 bases, 14 bases remained unmatched. The CDR3 loop spans 17 amino acids. Germline CDR1 reads SNHLY; CDR2 reads FYNNEI. The CDR3 protein is CASSARARGGPRDTQYF. CDR3 nucleotides: TGTGCCAGCAGTGCCCGAGCTCGGGGGGGGCCGAGAGATACGCAGTATTTT.

The chain couples TRBV5-1 to TRBJ1-1, with a tentative D call TRBD1 (6 bases). CDR3 length equals 14 residues. The V end was cut by 4 bases, the J end by 10 bases, with 20 bases between. Germline assignment: CDR1 SGHRS and CDR2 YFSETQ. CDR3 DNA: TGCGCCAGCAGCCCGACGTATCAGGGGCAGGTAGCTTTCTTT. Amino acids: CASSPTYQGQVAFF.

The chain recombines TRBV27 with TRBJ2-2; 13 nucleotides match TRBD2. Losses at the gene ends were 10 bases for V and 9 bases for J; bases not matched to a gene: 8. This CDR3 has 14 residues. The germline CDR1 and CDR2 sequences are MNHEY and SMNVEV (reference sequence). The CDR3 DNA sequence: TGTGCCACCCGGACTAGCGGGAGTAGCCGGGAGCTGTTTTTT. The encoded protein is CATRTSGSSRELFF.

The V call is TRBV30, the J call TRBJ2-6, with 7 bases that match TRBD1. The CDR3 has 15 amino acids. Germline V gene data show CDR1 as GTSNPN and CDR2 as SVGIG (reference sequence). Trimming at V came to 2 bases and at J to 1 base, leaving 2 bases not matched to a gene. CDR3 nucleotide sequence: TGTGCCTGGAGTACAGGGGCGTCTGGGGCCAACGTCCTGACTTTC. Translating gives CAWSTGASGANVLTF.

The chain employs TRBV15 and TRBJ2-1; possibly TRBD2 for D (7 bases). V lost 8 bases, J lost 8 bases, and 19 bases lay in between. Germline-derived CDR1 and CDR2 are LNHNV and YYDKDF (reference sequence). CDR3 length: 14 amino acids. CDR3 DNA sequence: TGTGCCACCCGGTGGGGAGGGGGGGCCGATGAGCAGTTCTTC. It is translated as CATRWGGGADEQFF. Looking up the rest from reference TRBV15 and TRBJ2-1 gives the full variable domain: DAMVIQNPRYQVTQFGKPVTLSCSQTLNHNVMYWYQQKSSQAPKLLFHYYDKDFNNEADTPDNFQSRRPNTSFCFLDIRSPGLGDTAMYLCATRWGGGADEQFFGPGTRLTVL.

The chain combines TRBV28 with TRBJ2-3; unclear D gene. Trimming cost V 10 bases and J 8 bases, with 10 bases left between them. The CDR3 length is 10 residues. Germline values: CDR1 MDHEN, CDR2 SYDVKM. The CDR3 nucleotides read TGTGCCACCTCGTCGGTTACGCAGTATTTT. It yields the protein CATSSVTQYF.